The count of the clone carrying this T cell receptor beta chain is one. Its antigen is unidentified. As to treatment: about 20 received Ad26.COV2.S at low or high dose, single or two shots; about 5 received placebo; per-sample allocation not given. Vaccine and placebo recipients were sampled on day 63 after the first injection. V lost 0 bases and J 4 bases, leaving 9 bases between the germline ends. Looked up from germline, CDR1 is MGHRA and CDR2 is YSYEKL. This CDR3 has 15 residues. Assay used: immunoSEQ multiplex PCR; TCRdb lists only in-frame clones, some missing. The sample has 350,000 to 600,000 clones, roughly nine tenths seen once. The sample is drawn from a study of Ad26.COV2.S vaccination and SARS-CoV-2 variants. General observations from the study: Researchers cautioned that TCR breadth and depth analyses may have underestimated total T cell responses. In vaccinated individuals, spike-specific CD8+ and CD4+ T cell responses reportedly displayed substantial breadth.

This chain connects TRBV4-1 to TRBJ2-2, with D uncertain. The receptor was isolated from a person aged 18 to 65 who received the Ad26.COV2.S COVID-19 vaccine or a placebo. Sequencing used peripheral blood, obtained in a trial of Ad26.COV2.S vaccine versus placebo. CDR3 sequence (DNA): TGCGCCAGCAGCCAAGATCTGGGGTTCACCGGGGAGCTGTTTTTT. It specifies CASSQDLGFTGELFF.